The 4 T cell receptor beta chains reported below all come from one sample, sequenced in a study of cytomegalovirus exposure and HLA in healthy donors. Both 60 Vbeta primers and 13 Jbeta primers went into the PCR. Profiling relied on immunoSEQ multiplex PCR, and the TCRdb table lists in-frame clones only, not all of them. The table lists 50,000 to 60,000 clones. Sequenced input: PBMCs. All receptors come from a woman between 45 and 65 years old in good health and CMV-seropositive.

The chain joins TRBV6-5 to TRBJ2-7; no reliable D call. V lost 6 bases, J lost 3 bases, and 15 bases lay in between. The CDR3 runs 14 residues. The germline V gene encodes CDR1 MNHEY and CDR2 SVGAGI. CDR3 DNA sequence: TGTGCCAGCAGCCCCGGATCAGGTCTCTACGAGCAGTACTTC. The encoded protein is CASSPGSGLYEQYF.

CDR3 amino acids: CASSQGLPPLGTEAFF. Written as DNA, the CDR3 is TGTGCCAGCAGCCAGGGACTACCCCCTTTGGGCACTGAAGCTTTCTTT. J is TRBJ1-1 and V is TRBV7-9, with D possibly matching TRBD1 (5 bases). The CDR3 runs to 16 residues. Trimming took 5 bases from V and 4 from J, leaving 20 bases between them. CDR1 and CDR2 from the germline V gene are SEHNR and FQNEAQ (reference sequence).

CDR3 nucleotides: TGTGCCAGCTCACCCGCGGGAGCGACCTACGAGCAGTACTTC. Translating it yields CASSPAGATYEQYF. This sequence joins TRBV18 and TRBJ2-7, with 7 bases fitting TRBD2. The V segment lost 3 bases and the J segment 2 bases; nucleotides outside the gene matches: 4. CDR1 and CDR2 from the germline V gene are KGHSH and LQKENI. The CDR3 is 14 amino acids.

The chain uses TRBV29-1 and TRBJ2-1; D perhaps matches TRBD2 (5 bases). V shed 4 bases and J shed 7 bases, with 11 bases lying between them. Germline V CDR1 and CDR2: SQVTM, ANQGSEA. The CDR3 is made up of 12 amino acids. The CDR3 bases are TGCAGCGTTGTATATCCGGGGAATGAGCAGTTCTTC. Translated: CSVVYPGNEQFF.